This is a list of T cell receptor beta chains from one sample in a study of shared clonotypes between healthy human individuals. The data were produced by immunoSEQ multiplex PCR, yet TCRdb's version contains in-frame clones alone and is incomplete. The sample includes hundreds of thousands of clones, around 77% of them seen just once. Input material: PBMCs. These receptor sequences come from a woman between 35 and 50 years old in good health. Some clones in this sample may be carry-over from other donors' samples. Each CDR3 is given with its conserved first and last residue. Only some rows state a clone size, as once, few, many or a class for expanded clones.

clone_size | v_call | cdr3_aa
. | TRBV27 | CASSLIGTGGNSPLHF
. | TRBV4-1 | CASSQVGLAGDTQYF
. | TRBV7-3 | CASSATASAAGELFF
. | TRBV19 | CASRGTGFFGTGELFF
. | TRBV4-3 | CASSGLLGTGELFF
. | TRBV6-5 | CASSVFPGLNTEAFF
few | TRBV28 | CASSFSGGGTETTGELFF
. | TRBV5-5 | CASSGGPSRPYGYTF
. | TRBV4-2 | CASSQIGGNQETQYF
few | TRBV19 | CASSIETGMTEAFF
. | TRBV7-6 | CASSLAASGRQTGELFF
. | TRBV7-8 | CASSLLAVASVKRRETQYF
. | TRBV19 | CASSYGVGYNEQFF
. | TRBV19 | CASSIRPGSYEQYF
. | TRBV27 | CASSLKGMNTEAFF
. | TRBV5-6 | CASSAHRVQPQHF
. | TRBV20-1 | CSAADPGGYTF
few | TRBV19 | CASRRTGETYEQYF
. | TRBV19 | CASSKGQNSYEQYF
. | TRBV25-1 | CASSGRAWGDTQYF
few | TRBV19 | CASMRQGSLNTEAFF
. | TRBV19 | CASSPEGNYGYTF
few | TRBV11-2 | CASSRGQGNQPQHF
. | TRBV9 | CASSVDTSSGNTIYF
few | TRBV6-4 | CASTESAGGNNEQFF
once | TRBV2 | CASSERQGANYGYTF
. | TRBV7-9 | CASSRWAGVSYNEQFF
. | TRBV28 | CASTTMGGGNEKLFF
. | TRBV19 | CASSGAGVVVETQYF
once | TRBV19 | CASSLQGALGGANVLTF
. | TRBV30 | CAWSVWREGYTF
. | TRBV9 | CASGKSGRAGEQYF
. | TRBV28 | CASSLYGLAGEKDEQYF
. | TRBV27 | CASSANRGGTGELFF
. | TRBV15 | CATSRGRLASPISSYEQYF
. | TRBV28 | CASSLRTGAVETQYF
. | TRBV11-2 | CASMGGRTQYF
. | TRBV5-1 | CASSLAVGEDGYTF
. | TRBV19 | CASAEGRSEKLFF
few | TRBV7-9 | CASSLRDGSTDTQYF
few | TRBV2 | CASNRLGALDTEAFF
. | TRBV5-6 | CASSLVTRDQYF